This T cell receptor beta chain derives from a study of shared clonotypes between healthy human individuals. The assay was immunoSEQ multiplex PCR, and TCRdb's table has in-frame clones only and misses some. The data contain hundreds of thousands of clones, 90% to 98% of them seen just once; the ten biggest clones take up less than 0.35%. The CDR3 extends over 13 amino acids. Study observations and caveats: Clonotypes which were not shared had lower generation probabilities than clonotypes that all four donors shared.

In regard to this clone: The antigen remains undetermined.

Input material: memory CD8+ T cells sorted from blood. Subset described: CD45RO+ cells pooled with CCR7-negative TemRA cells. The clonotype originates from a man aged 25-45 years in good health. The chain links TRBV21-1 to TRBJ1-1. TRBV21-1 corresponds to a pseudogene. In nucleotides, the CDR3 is TGTGCCAGCAGCAAAGATGGGGACCCTGAAGCTTTCTTT. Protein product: CASSKDGDPEAFF.